Described below is a single TCR beta chain sequence and its context. The antigen remains unidentified. The CDR3 runs 15 residues. Germline assignment: CDR1 KGHSH and CDR2 LQKENI. The V end lost 8 bases, the J end lost 2 bases, and 16 bases lay between the germline ends. These data are taken from a study of cytomegalovirus exposure and HLA in healthy donors. The study, taken as a whole, reports: Across all donors, roughly uniform sequencing depth was an assumption of the presence/absence analyses. A later analysis found TCR association rates differed by HLA locus, highest for DRB1 and lowest for HLA-C.

The PCR had 60 Vbeta and 13 Jbeta primers. Sequenced by immunoSEQ multiplex PCR; TCRdb stores in-frame clones only, minus some. This table holds approximately 150,000 clones, approximately 77% found once. Material: PBMCs. The sequence was obtained from a woman aged 60-75 years in good health and CMV-seronegative. This rearrangement joins TRBV18 to TRBJ2-1; D call uncertain. The CDR3 region is CASQASAATYNEQFF. The DNA for the CDR3 is TGTGCCAGCCAGGCCTCGGCCGCTACCTACAATGAGCAGTTCTTC.